This entry concerns a single TCR beta chain. TCRdb's copy holds only in-frame clones and misses some; the assay was immunoSEQ multiplex PCR. Altogether over 80,000 clones are present, around 95% being singletons, with the ten largest covering less than 1.5%. The CDR3 has 14 amino acids. The V gene end was trimmed by 4 bases and the J gene end by 5 bases; junction bases not matched to a gene: 6. The germline CDR1 and CDR2 sequences are SEHNR and FQNEAQ (reference sequence). The data belong to a study of T cell changes during pregnancy in multiple sclerosis. This receptor was identified in a female donor in good health, enrolled as a control in a pregnancy study. The chain uses TRBV7-9 and TRBJ2-7, with 9 bases identical to TRBD2. The sample was peripheral blood, taken in the third trimester of pregnancy. The CDR3, as DNA: TGTGCCAGCAGCTCGACTGCTAGCGGGAACGAGCAGTACTTC. It translates to CASSSTASGNEQYF.